This T cell receptor (beta chain) was retrieved from a study of blood T cell repertoires in COVID-19. TCRdb's table, derived via immunoSEQ multiplex PCR, lists solely in-frame clones and lacks some. The sample carries 200,000 or so clones, about four fifths recorded once. CDR1 and CDR2 (germline): SGHRS, YFSETQ. The V gene lost 10 bases and the J gene lost 4 bases, with 24 bases spanning the gap. The CDR3 covers 15 residues. The sequencing input was peripheral blood. The origin of this receptor is a woman aged 70 to 79 with active or convalescent COVID-19. The chain uses TRBV5-1 and TRBJ2-7; D is possibly TRBD1 (7 bases). The CDR3 nucleotides are TGCGCCGGCCCCACCCCTCCGGCAGGGGGGTACGAGCAGTACTTC. Amino acid sequence: CAGPTPPAGGYEQYF. Filled out from reference TRBV5-1 and TRBJ2-7, the complete variable domain reads KAGVTQTPRYLIKTRGQQVTLSCSPISGHRSVSWYQQTPGQGLQFLFEYFSETQRNKGNFPGRFSGRQFSNSRSEMNVSTLELGDSALYLCAGPTPPAGGYEQYFGPGTRLTVT.